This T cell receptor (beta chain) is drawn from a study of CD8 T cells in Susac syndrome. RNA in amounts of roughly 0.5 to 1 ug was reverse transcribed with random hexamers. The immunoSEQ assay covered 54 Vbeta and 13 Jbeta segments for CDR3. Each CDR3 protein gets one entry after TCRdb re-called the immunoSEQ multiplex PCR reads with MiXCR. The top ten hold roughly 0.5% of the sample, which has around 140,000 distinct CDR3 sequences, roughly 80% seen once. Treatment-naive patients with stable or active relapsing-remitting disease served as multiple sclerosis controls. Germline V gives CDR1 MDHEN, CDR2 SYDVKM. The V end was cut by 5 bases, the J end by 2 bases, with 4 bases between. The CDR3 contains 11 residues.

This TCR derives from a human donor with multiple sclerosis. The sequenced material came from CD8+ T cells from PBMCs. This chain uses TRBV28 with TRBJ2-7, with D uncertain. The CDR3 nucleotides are TGTGCCAGCAGTCGGGCCTACGAGCAGTACTTC. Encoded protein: CASSRAYEQYF.